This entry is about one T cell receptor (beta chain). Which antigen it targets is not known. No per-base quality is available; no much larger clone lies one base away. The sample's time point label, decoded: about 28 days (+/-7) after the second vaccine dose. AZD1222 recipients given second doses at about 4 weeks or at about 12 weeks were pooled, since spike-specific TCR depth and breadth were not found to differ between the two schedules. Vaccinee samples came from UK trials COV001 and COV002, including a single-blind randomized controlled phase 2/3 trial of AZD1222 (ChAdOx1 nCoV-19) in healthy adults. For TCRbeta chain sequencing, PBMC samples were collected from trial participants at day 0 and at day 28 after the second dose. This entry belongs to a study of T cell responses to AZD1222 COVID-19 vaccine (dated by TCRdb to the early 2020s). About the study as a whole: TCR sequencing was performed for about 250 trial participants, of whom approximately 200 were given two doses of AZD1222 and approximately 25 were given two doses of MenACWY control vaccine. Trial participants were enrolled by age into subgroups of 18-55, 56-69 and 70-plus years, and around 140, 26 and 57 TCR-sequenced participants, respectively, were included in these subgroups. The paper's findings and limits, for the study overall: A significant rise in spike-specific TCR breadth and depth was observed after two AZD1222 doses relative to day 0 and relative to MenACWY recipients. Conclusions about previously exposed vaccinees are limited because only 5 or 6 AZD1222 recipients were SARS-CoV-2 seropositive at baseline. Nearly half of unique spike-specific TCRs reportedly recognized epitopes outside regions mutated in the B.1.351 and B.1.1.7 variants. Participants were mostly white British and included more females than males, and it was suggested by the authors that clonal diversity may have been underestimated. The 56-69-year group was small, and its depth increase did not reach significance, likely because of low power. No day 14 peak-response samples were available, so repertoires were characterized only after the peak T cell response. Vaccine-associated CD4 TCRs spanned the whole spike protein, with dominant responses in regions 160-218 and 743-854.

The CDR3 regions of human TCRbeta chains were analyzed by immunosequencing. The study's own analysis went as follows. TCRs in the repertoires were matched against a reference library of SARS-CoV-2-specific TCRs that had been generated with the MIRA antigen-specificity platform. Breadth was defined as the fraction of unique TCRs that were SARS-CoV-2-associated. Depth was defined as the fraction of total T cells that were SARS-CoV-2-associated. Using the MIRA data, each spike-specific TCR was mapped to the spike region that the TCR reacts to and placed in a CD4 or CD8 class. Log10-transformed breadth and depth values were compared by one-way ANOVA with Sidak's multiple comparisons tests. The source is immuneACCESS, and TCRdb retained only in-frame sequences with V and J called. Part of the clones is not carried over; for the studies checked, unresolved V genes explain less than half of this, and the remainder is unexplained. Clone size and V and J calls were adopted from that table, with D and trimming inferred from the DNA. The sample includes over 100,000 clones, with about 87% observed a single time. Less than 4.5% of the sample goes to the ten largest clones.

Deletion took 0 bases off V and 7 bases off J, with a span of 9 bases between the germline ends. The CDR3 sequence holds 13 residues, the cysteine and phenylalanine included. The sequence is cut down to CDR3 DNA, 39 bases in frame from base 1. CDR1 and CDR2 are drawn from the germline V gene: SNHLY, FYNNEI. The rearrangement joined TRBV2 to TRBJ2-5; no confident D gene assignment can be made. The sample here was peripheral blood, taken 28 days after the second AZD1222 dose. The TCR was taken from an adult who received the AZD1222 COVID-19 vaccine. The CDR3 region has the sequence CASSEAQYGTQYF. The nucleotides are TGTGCCAGCAGTGAAGCCCAGTACGGGACCCAGTACTTC.